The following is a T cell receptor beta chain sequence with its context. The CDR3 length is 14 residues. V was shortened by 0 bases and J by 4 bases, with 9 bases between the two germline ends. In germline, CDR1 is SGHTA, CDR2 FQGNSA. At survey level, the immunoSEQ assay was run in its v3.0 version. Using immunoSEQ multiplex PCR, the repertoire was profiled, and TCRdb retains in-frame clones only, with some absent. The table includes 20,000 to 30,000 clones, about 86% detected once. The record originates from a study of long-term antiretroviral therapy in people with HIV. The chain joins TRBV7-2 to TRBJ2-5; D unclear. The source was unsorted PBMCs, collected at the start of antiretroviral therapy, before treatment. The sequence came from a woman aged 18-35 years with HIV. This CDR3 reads CASSLAGNGETQYF. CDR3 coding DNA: TGTGCCAGCAGCTTAGCAGGGAACGGAGAGACCCAGTACTTC. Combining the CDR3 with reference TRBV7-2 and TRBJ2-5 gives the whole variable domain GAGVSQSPSNKVTEKGKDVELRCDPISGHTALYWYRQSLGQGLEFLIYFQGNSAPDKSGLPSDRFSAERTGGSVSTLTIQRTQQEDSAVYLCASSLAGNGETQYFGPGTRLLVL.